Listed below are T cell receptor beta chains from one sample, sequenced in a study of T cell responses to AZD1222 COVID-19 vaccine. Data came from immunoSEQ multiplex PCR; TCRdb stores just in-frame clones and leaves some out. In the table there are 120,000 or so clones, 87% of which are singletons. The sequencing here drew on peripheral blood, taken on day 0 of AZD1222 vaccination. Every receptor here comes from an adult in good health. CDR3s include the opening cysteine and the closing phenylalanine or tryptophan. The D gene is left open where the match is weak. Clone sizes are given selectively: once, few, many, or a class where the clone is expanded.

TRBV7-6,-,-,TRBJ2-2,TGTGCCAGCAGCTTAAATGAGGGAACGAACACCGGGGAGCTGTTTTTT,CASSLNEGTNTGELFF
TRBV9,-,-,TRBJ2-2,TGTGCCAGCAGCTCCCAAACATTAGCCGGGGAGCTGTTTTTT,CASSSQTLAGELFF
TRBV6-2/TRBV6-3,-,-,TRBJ2-1,TGTGCCAGCAGTTACTCTAAACCACGAATCTACAATGAGCAGTTCTTC,CASSYSKPRIYNEQFF
TRBV9,-,-,TRBJ1-5,TGTGCCAGCAGCGCGGATTCTAGCAATCAGCCCCAGCATTTT,CASSADSSNQPQHF
TRBV7-9,-,-,TRBJ2-2,TGTGCCAGCAGGTCTGGAGGGGCCGGGGAGCTGTTTTTT,CASRSGGAGELFF
TRBV7-9,-,-,TRBJ1-2,TGTGCCAGCAGCTTAGGACAAAACTATGGCTACACCTTC,CASSLGQNYGYTF
TRBV12-3/TRBV12-4,-,-,TRBJ1-1,TGTGCCAGCAGTTTACAGGGGAACACTGAAGCTTTCTTT,CASSLQGNTEAFF
TRBV12-5,-,TRBD2,TRBJ2-7,TGTGCTAGTAGCCCAGCGGGGGGGGAGGGCTACGAGCAGTACTTC,CASSPAGGEGYEQYF
TRBV12-3/TRBV12-4,-,-,TRBJ1-5,TGTGCCAGCAGATCAGGGAATCAGCCCCAGCATTTT,CASRSGNQPQHF
TRBV19,-,-,TRBJ2-7,TGTGCCAGTAGTATAGCGAGGAACTACGAGCAGTACTTC,CASSIARNYEQYF
TRBV5-4,-,TRBD1,TRBJ2-5,TGTGCCAGCAGCCAAGGCCTGAGGGGGCGCCGGGAGACCCAGTACTTC,CASSQGLRGRRETQYF
TRBV28,-,-,TRBJ1-2,TGTGCCAGCAGTTCACCGGGACGCTTCTATGGCTACACCTTC,CASSSPGRFYGYTF
TRBV5-1,-,TRBD1,TRBJ2-1,TGCGCCAGCAGCTTGGAGGCAGGGGCGAAGGGGGCCAATGAGCAGTTCTTC,CASSLEAGAKGANEQFF
TRBV6-2/TRBV6-3,-,-,TRBJ1-5,TGTGCCAGCAGTTACCCCCAGGGAGGAAGGAATCAGCCCCAGCATTTT,CASSYPQGGRNQPQHF
TRBV4-1,-,TRBD1,TRBJ1-2,TGCGCCAGCAGACTGCCGACCGGGACAGGGAAATCCTATGGCTACACCTTC,CASRLPTGTGKSYGYTF
TRBV19,-,-,TRBJ1-1,TGTGCCAGTAGTATGGGGATCTGGCTGAACACTGAAGCTTTCTTT,CASSMGIWLNTEAFF
TRBV7-9,-,-,TRBJ2-7,TGTGCCAGCAGCTTAGTTGAGAGCGAGCAGTACTTC,CASSLVESEQYF
TRBV3-1/TRBV3-2,-,-,TRBJ1-5,TGTGCCAGCAGCCAAGGGGTGGGTCCCCAGCATTTT,CASSQGVGPQHF
TRBV28,-,-,TRBJ1-1,TGTGCCAGCTACCCCGGACAGCGTTACACTGAAGCTTTCTTT,CASYPGQRYTEAFF
TRBV19,-,TRBD1,TRBJ1-5,TGTGCCAGTACCTCCCTGGGGGGACAGTCGAATCAGCCCCAGCATTTT,CASTSLGGQSNQPQHF
TRBV12-3/TRBV12-4,few,TRBD1,TRBJ1-5,TGTGCCAGCAGAATACAGGGGGCTCAGCCCCAGCATTTT,CASRIQGAQPQHF
TRBV18,-,-,TRBJ1-4,TGTGCCAGCTCACCTAATAGAGGGGCAACTAATGAAAAACTGTTTTTT,CASSPNRGATNEKLFF
TRBV28,-,-,TRBJ2-5,TGTGCCAGCAGTTTATCTGCCGCGGGCCTCGGTAGGACCCAGTACTTC,CASSLSAAGLGRTQYF